Presented here are 23 T cell receptor beta chains from one specimen sequenced in a study of response to subunit inactivated influenza vaccine. A single record per CDR3 protein comes from TCRdb applying MiXCR to the RT-PCR reads. The sample lists roughly 650,000 distinct CDR3 sequences, about a sixth occurring once. The specimen was PBMCs from blood, collected 11 to 12 days after vaccination. All receptors come from a man aged 50-60 years who received an inactivated influenza vaccine.

V gene TRBV20-1 combines with J gene TRBJ2-1; 7 bases align to TRBD2. Germline-derived CDR1 and CDR2 are DFQATT and SNEGSKA (reference sequence). CDR3 length equals 15 residues. V lost 5 bases, J lost 0 bases, and 7 bases stayed unmatched. The CDR3 here is CSAGRAPSSYNEQFF. CDR3 DNA: TGCAGTGCTGGGAGGGCTCCCAGCTCCTACAATGAGCAGTTCTTC.

This rearrangement joins TRBV25-1 to TRBJ2-1, with 12 bases lining up with TRBD2. V dropped 4 bases and J dropped 0; count of bases not matched to a gene: 10. The CDR3 extends over 19 amino acids. The V gene's germline CDR1 is MGHDK and CDR2 SYGVNS. In nucleotides, the CDR3 is TGTGCCAGCAGTGGTCCCGGGACTAGCGGGTTCAGCTCCTACAATGAGCAGTTCTTC. Its translation is CASSGPGTSGFSSYNEQFF.

The CDR3 loop reads CASRSYSGGAHNEQFF. The CDR3, as DNA: TGTGCCAGCAGGTCCTATAGCGGCGGGGCACACAATGAGCAGTTCTTC. J is TRBJ2-1 and V is TRBV12-3 or TRBV12-4; D perhaps matches TRBD2 (6 bases). The CDR3 length is 16 residues. V gave up 6 bases and J gave up 5 bases, with 20 bases separating them.

V usage is TRBV7-8 and J usage is TRBJ2-1, with D perhaps being TRBD1 or TRBD2 (5 bases each). V lost 3 bases, J lost 2 bases, and 11 bases lay in between. The germline gives CDR1 SGHVS, CDR2 FQNEAQ. The CDR3 sequence is 15 residues long. The CDR3 region has the DNA TGTGCCAGCAGCTTCGGGGACGGGGCCTACAATGAGCAGTTCTTC. Encoded protein: CASSFGDGAYNEQFF.

The CDR3 is CASSLSGGGVDQPQHF. The CDR3 DNA follows: TGTGCCAGCTCACTATCGGGGGGAGGAGTAGATCAGCCCCAGCATTTT. V gene TRBV18 combines with J gene TRBJ1-5; tentative D call: TRBD1 (5 bases). V dropped 4 bases and J dropped 5 bases, with 18 bases sitting between them. The CDR3 length is 16 residues. The germline gives CDR1 KGHSH, CDR2 LQKENI.

This clonotype was seen many times. V and J are TRBV14 and TRBJ2-7; D is unclear. Germline V gives CDR1 SGHDN, CDR2 FVKESK. This CDR3 contains 13 residues. V lost 2 bases, J lost 1 base, and 6 bases lay in between. The CDR3 sequence is CASSQLDSYEQYF. CDR3 coding DNA: TGTGCCAGCAGCCAACTGGATTCCTACGAGCAGTACTTC.

This clonotype was detected many times. This chain links TRBV29-1 with TRBJ2-3; tentatively, D is TRBD2 (7 bases). There are 14 residues in the CDR3. V was shortened by 6 bases and J by 1 base, with 14 bases between the two germline ends. Germline-derived CDR1 and CDR2 are SQVTM and ANQGSEA. CDR3 sequence reads: CSVLQGGGTDTQYF. For the CDR3, the DNA is TGCAGCGTCCTACAGGGAGGGGGCACAGATACGCAGTATTTT.

The chain joins TRBV6-1 to TRBJ2-7, with a tentative D call TRBD1 (6 bases). The CDR3 runs to 13 residues. Trimming cost V 8 bases and J 4 bases, with 15 bases left between them. Germline loops: CDR1 MNHNS, CDR2 SASEGT. This chain's CDR3 is CASGPGQRYEQYF. The CDR3, as DNA: TGTGCCAGCGGGCCGGGACAAAGATACGAGCAGTACTTC.

CDR3 sequence: CATSGTGNNSPLHF. Written as DNA, the CDR3 is TGTGCCACCTCCGGGACAGGGAATAATTCACCCCTCCACTTT. V usage is TRBV6-1 and J usage is TRBJ1-6, with TRBD1 matching 9 bases. This CDR3 is built from 14 residues. Germline CDR1 reads MNHNS; CDR2 reads SASEGT. Trimming took 10 bases from V and 5 from J; bases not matched to a gene: 6.

This clonotype was recorded a few times. J is TRBJ2-3 and V is TRBV12-3 or TRBV12-4; possible D gene TRBD2, 5 bases. This CDR3 is built from 13 residues. Trimming took 10 bases from V and 0 from J, leaving 11 bases between them. The chain's CDR3 is CATGLRSTDTQYF. DNA for the CDR3: TGTGCCACCGGACTGAGAAGCACAGATACGCAGTATTTT.

The chain uses TRBV20-1 and TRBJ2-1, with D perhaps TRBD1 (6 bases). Germline V gene sequence: CDR1 DFQATT, CDR2 SNEGSKA (reference sequence). Trimming pared 1 base from V and 3 bases from J, leaving 13 bases between. The CDR3 is 15 amino acids. CDR3 nucleotide sequence: TGCAGTGCTAGAGGGGATGGGGGCCTCTACAATGAGCAGTTCTTC. It specifies CSARGDGGLYNEQFF.

The chain recombines TRBV20-1 with TRBJ2-5, with 8 bases fitting TRBD2. Germline CDR1 and CDR2: DFQATT and SNEGSKA (reference sequence). There are 14 residues in the CDR3. Losses at the gene ends were 3 bases for V and 2 bases for J; bases not matched to a gene: 5. The CDR3 DNA follows: TGCAGTGCTAGCAGTAGCGGGGCTCAAGAGACCCAGTACTTC. Amino acids: CSASSSGAQETQYF.

This clonotype was detected once. The chain employs TRBV7-9 and TRBJ2-1; TRBD2 agrees at 10 bases. After removal of 5 bases from V and 4 bases from J, the junction contained 5 bases not matched to a gene. The CDR3 runs to 15 residues. Germline V lookup: CDR1 SEHNR, CDR2 FQNEAQ (reference sequence). CDR3 sequence reads: CASSQGLAMYNEQFF. The DNA of the CDR3 is TGTGCCAGCAGCCAGGGACTAGCGATGTACAATGAGCAGTTCTTC.

This CDR3 reads CSVDRDTYNEQFF. The CDR3 DNA sequence: TGCAGCGTTGACAGGGACACCTACAATGAGCAGTTCTTC. V usage is TRBV29-1 and J usage is TRBJ2-1; the D gene is possibly TRBD1 (6 bases). Germline V gene lookup returns CDR1 SQVTM and CDR2 ANQGSEA. V dropped 3 bases and J dropped 2 bases, with 8 bases sitting between them. The CDR3 contains 13 residues.

V gene TRBV7-2 combines with J gene TRBJ2-7, with 7 bases fitting TRBD2. V shed 0 bases and J 5 bases; nucleotides not matched to a gene: 7. This CDR3 has 15 residues. Germline loops: CDR1 SGHTA, CDR2 FQGNSA. The CDR3 nucleotides are TGTGCCAGCAGCTTAGCTCCGGCGGGAGCAAACGAGCAGTACTTC. Translated, it gives CASSLAPAGANEQYF. Complete variable domain (other parts from reference TRBV7-2 and TRBJ2-7): GAGVSQSPSNKVTEKGKDVELRCDPISGHTALYWYRQSLGQGLEFLIYFQGNSAPDKSGLPSDRFSAERTGGSVSTLTIQRTQQEDSAVYLCASSLAPAGANEQYFGPGTRLTVT.

The chain recombines TRBV11-2 with TRBJ1-3, with D unclear. Germline CDR1 reads SGHAT; CDR2 reads FQNNGV. The CDR3 runs 15 residues. V was clipped by 3 bases and J by 0 bases, with 9 bases between them. CDR3 region: CASSLSHSSGNTIYF. The CDR3 coding sequence is TGTGCCAGCAGCTTGAGTCACAGCTCTGGAAACACCATATATTTT.

In its sample, this clonotype was seen a few times. The V gene is TRBV6-1, the J gene TRBJ1-2; weak D call: TRBD1 (6 bases). Trimming took 7 bases from V and 5 from J, leaving 17 bases between them. The CDR3 is 14 amino acids. The V gene's germline CDR1 is MNHNS and CDR2 SASEGT. CDR3 nucleotide sequence: TGTGCCAGCACCCAGGGGTCTATGCTTTATGGCTACACCTTC. The encoded protein is CASTQGSMLYGYTF.

In regard to this clonotype: Being one base from a much bigger clone, this may be a read error. The rearrangement uses TRBV7-3 and TRBJ2-3; D not resolved. Trimming cost V 1 base and J 0 bases, with 5 bases left between them. Looked up from germline, CDR1 is SGHTA and CDR2 is FQGTGA. CDR3 length: 14 residues. The CDR3 protein is CASSLSRSTDTQYF. CDR3 DNA sequence: TGTGCCAGCAGCTTAAGCCGGAGCACAGATACGCAGTATTTT.

This clonotype was counted at least ten times. The chain combines TRBV24-1 with TRBJ2-1; D may correspond to TRBD1 or TRBD2 (5 bases each). This CDR3 is 14 amino acids long. CDR1 is KGHDR and CDR2 is SFDVKD in the germline V gene. Trimming took 10 bases from V and 3 from J, leaving 15 bases between them. The CDR3 region is CATSPGTSYNEQFF. Written as DNA, the CDR3 is TGTGCCACAAGCCCCGGGACCAGCTACAATGAGCAGTTCTTC.

This clonotype appeared a few times. The chain employs TRBV5-1 and TRBJ2-1; maybe TRBD2 (7 bases). V was trimmed by 4 bases and J by 9 bases, leaving 20 bases between them. Germline lookup yields CDR1 SGHRS and CDR2 YFSETQ. CDR3 size: 15 residues. This chain's CDR3 is CASSPPGGEITEQFF. DNA for the CDR3: TGCGCCAGCAGCCCTCCGGGGGGCGAGATCACTGAGCAGTTCTTC.

This clonotype came up a few times. The V and J genes are TRBV7-2 and TRBJ2-7, with 9 nucleotides matching TRBD1. The CDR3 runs to 15 residues. The V and J ends lost 1 base and 3 bases, in that order; junction bases with no gene match: 4. Germline CDR1 and CDR2: SGHTA and FQGNSA. The CDR3 region is CASSLGQGVVYEQYF. The CDR3 DNA sequence: TGTGCCAGCAGCTTAGGACAGGGGGTTGTCTACGAGCAGTACTTC.

This clonotype was seen many times. The chain couples TRBV10-3 to TRBJ2-2; D is unresolved. The CDR3 length is 14 residues. Germline CDR1 and CDR2: ENHRY and SYGVKD. V lost 5 bases to trimming and J lost 4 bases, with 11 bases between them. The CDR3 DNA is TGTGCCATCAGTAGGAATCAGCCCACCGGGGAGCTGTTTTTT. Amino acids: CAISRNQPTGELFF.

About this clonotype itself: One end of the junction does not line up with germline, which may come from a read error. The chain couples TRBV12-3 or TRBV12-4 to TRBJ2-2, with a weak D call TRBD1 (7 bases). This CDR3 region has 16 residues. In DNA, the CDR3 is TGTGCCAGCAGTTTCATCCCGGGACAGAACACCGGGGAGGTGTTTTTT. This gives the protein CASSFIPGQNTGEVFF.